The 22 T cell receptor beta chains listed next were all sequenced from one sample in a study of shared clonotypes between healthy human individuals. Produced via immunoSEQ multiplex PCR; TCRdb's table is partial and in-frame only. The sample includes over a million clones, 75% to 80% of them seen just once. The sample consisted of memory CD4+ T cells from PBMCs. Subset indicated: CD45RA-negative fraction. These receptors all stem from a man aged 18 to 35 in good health. Some clones in this sample may be carry-over from other donors' samples.

The chain recombines TRBV7-9 with TRBJ2-2; possibly TRBD2 for D (5 bases). The germline V and J ends were trimmed by 2 bases and 5 bases, with 6 bases remaining between them. The CDR3 runs to 13 residues. Germline V gene lookup returns CDR1 SEHNR and CDR2 FQNEAQ (reference sequence). CDR3: CASSLPGTGELFF. CDR3 coding DNA: TGTGCCAGCAGCTTACCGGGAACCGGGGAGCTGTTTTTT. The variable domain in full, with the rest retrieved from reference TRBV7-9 and TRBJ2-2, is DTGVSQNPRHKITKRGQNVTFRCDPISEHNRLYWYRQTLGQGPEFLTYFQNEAQLEKSRLLSDRFSAERPKGSFSTLEIQRTEQGDSAMYLCASSLPGTGELFFGEGSRLTVL.

The chain joins TRBV5-3 to TRBJ2-7; D is undetermined. TRBV5-3 is filed as an ORF, its function uncertain. Trimming took 8 bases from V and 6 from J, leaving 15 bases between them. This CDR3 is 12 amino acids long. The CDR3 protein is CASETFSGEQYF. CDR3 sequence (DNA): TGTGCCAGCGAGACTTTCTCTGGCGAGCAGTACTTC.

The chain links TRBV7-9 to TRBJ2-5; D is ambiguous. Germline loops: CDR1 SEHNR, CDR2 FQNEAQ (reference sequence). The CDR3 is 15 amino acids. V was shortened by 5 bases and J by 4 bases, with 17 bases between the two germline ends. The CDR3 nucleotides read TGTGCCAGCAGCCCACGGAAAACCCCGGGAGAGACCCAGTACTTC. Protein: CASSPRKTPGETQYF.

There are a few counts of this clone. This chain links TRBV5-1 with TRBJ1-1; TRBD1 matches at 10 bases. Germline V gene sequence: CDR1 SGHRS, CDR2 YFSETQ. The V and J ends lost 1 base and 1 base, in that order; junction bases with no gene match: 4. This CDR3 contains 16 residues. The CDR3 nucleotides read TGCGCCAGCAGCTTGCCTTGGACAGGGGGGAACACTGAAGCTTTCTTT. This sequence encodes CASSLPWTGGNTEAFF. Drawing the rest from reference TRBV5-1 and TRBJ1-1, the complete variable domain is KAGVTQTPRYLIKTRGQQVTLSCSPISGHRSVSWYQQTPGQGLQFLFEYFSETQRNKGNFPGRFSGRQFSNSRSEMNVSTLELGDSALYLCASSLPWTGGNTEAFFGQGTRLTVV.

J is TRBJ2-5 and V is TRBV7-9, with 13 positions matching TRBD2. The CDR3 sequence is 14 residues long. Trimming at V came to 10 bases and at J to 5 bases, leaving 7 bases not matched to a gene. From germline, CDR1 is SEHNR and CDR2 FQNEAQ (reference sequence). In nucleotides, the CDR3 is TGTGCCATTGGACTAGCGGGAGATCGCGAGACCCAGTACTTC. Translated, it gives CAIGLAGDRETQYF.

This chain connects TRBV7-8 to TRBJ2-7, with TRBD1 identical over 10 bases. This CDR3 contains 15 residues. Looked up from germline, CDR1 is SGHVS and CDR2 is FQNEAQ. The J segment lost 3 bases and the V segment lost 4 bases, leaving 6 bases of the junction unmatched. The chain's CDR3 is CASSSGGTGVYEQYF. The CDR3, as DNA: TGTGCCAGCAGCTCAGGCGGGACAGGGGTCTACGAGCAGTACTTC.

The CDR3 nucleotides are TGTGCCAGCAGCCCTAGTCGGCGGGATGAGCAGTTCTTC. Its protein product is CASSPSRRDEQFF. This rearrangement joins TRBV7-3 to TRBJ2-1; possibly TRBD2 for D (5 bases). This CDR3 comprises 13 residues. Germline CDR1 SGHTA, CDR2 FQGTGA. Trimming left V 5 bases short and J 8 bases short, with 13 bases between.

The chain is built from TRBV5-1 and TRBJ2-5, with D perhaps matching TRBD1 (7 bases). This CDR3 comprises 17 residues. The V end was cut by 0 bases, the J end by 5 bases, with 20 bases between. CDR1 SGHRS and CDR2 YFSETQ come from the germline V gene. CDR3 sequence (DNA): TGCGCCAGCAGCTTGGTTTCAGGGGGGTCCTCGCTCGAGACCCAGTACTTC. It yields the protein CASSLVSGGSSLETQYF.

The chain links TRBV5-1 to TRBJ2-7; TRBD1 matches at 7 bases. V lost 0 bases to trimming and J lost 0 bases; unmatched junction nucleotides: 9. The CDR3 has 17 amino acids. Germline loops: CDR1 SGHRS, CDR2 YFSETQ. CDR3 coding DNA: TGCGCCAGCAGCTTGGTTCTATCAGGGGACAGCTCCTACGAGCAGTACTTC. Its translation: CASSLVLSGDSSYEQYF.

Worth noting for this clone: Other DNA sequences in the same sample also yield this CDR3. The genes are TRBV5-4 and TRBJ1-2, with TRBD1 identical over 7 bases. V lost 5 bases and J lost 6; bases outside the gene matches: 7. Germline-derived CDR1 and CDR2 are SGHNT and YYREEE (reference sequence). CDR3 length equals 13 residues. The CDR3 nucleotides are TGTGCCAGCAGTCGAGACAGGGAGAATGGCTACACCTTC. As protein: CASSRDRENGYTF. The whole variable domain, filled in from reference TRBV5-4 and TRBJ1-2, reads ETGVTQSPTHLIKTRGQQVTLRCSSQSGHNTVSWYQQALGQGPQFIFQYYREEENGRGNFPPRFSGLQFPNYSSELNVNALELDDSALYLCASSRDRENGYTFGSGTRLTVV.

The rearrangement uses TRBV7-9 and TRBJ2-5; D is possibly TRBD2 (5 bases). Per the germline V gene, CDR1 is SEHNR and CDR2 is FQNEAQ (reference sequence). There are 14 residues in the CDR3. Trimming left V 7 bases short and J 5 bases short, with 17 bases between. The DNA for the CDR3 is TGTGCCAGCAACCAGCGGAATAGTTGGGAGACCCAGTACTTC. Its translation: CASNQRNSWETQYF.

This clone was detected ten times or more. The chain combines TRBV7-7 with TRBJ2-2, with D perhaps TRBD2 (5 bases). From germline, CDR1 is SSHAT and CDR2 FNYEAQ (reference sequence). V lost 2 bases to trimming and J lost 0 bases, with 10 bases between them. This CDR3 has 16 amino acids. The CDR3 protein is CASSLYAGSNTGELFF. The CDR3, as DNA: TGTGCCAGCAGCTTATATGCGGGTTCGAACACCGGGGAGCTGTTTTTT. Full variable domain (remainder filled in from reference TRBV7-7 and TRBJ2-2): GAGVSQSPRYKVTKRGQDVTLRCDPISSHATLYWYQQALGQGPEFLTYFNYEAQPDKSGLPSDRFSAERPEGSISTLTIQRTEQRDSAMYRCASSLYAGSNTGELFFGEGSRLTVL.

The rearrangement links TRBV2 to TRBJ2-1, with no clear D. The CDR3 covers 15 residues. Germline CDR1 and CDR2: SNHLY and FYNNEI. V was clipped by 6 bases and J by 4 bases, with 16 bases between them. CDR3 region: CASRKQVTFYNEQFF. CDR3 sequence (DNA): TGTGCCAGCAGAAAACAAGTAACCTTTTACAATGAGCAGTTCTTC.

This clone was seen repeatedly, ten times or more. The V call is TRBV9, the J call TRBJ2-7; D perhaps matches TRBD1 (5 bases). The germline gives CDR1 SGDLS, CDR2 YYNGEE. V shed 2 bases and J shed 7 bases, with 13 bases lying between them. The CDR3 runs to 13 residues. Here the CDR3 DNA reads TGTGCCAGCAGCGTCACGGCCCCAGGGGAGCAGTACTTC. Residues: CASSVTAPGEQYF.

This chain links TRBV28 with TRBJ1-5; D is perhaps TRBD1 (6 bases). Germline assignment: CDR1 MDHEN and CDR2 SYDVKM. Deletions cut 3 bases from V and 4 bases from J, with 10 bases between. The length of the CDR3 is 14 residues. Here the CDR3 reads CASSFGGQNQPQHF. The CDR3 DNA follows: TGTGCCAGCAGTTTTGGGGGGCAAAATCAGCCCCAGCATTTT. The full variable domain, rest sourced from reference TRBV28 and TRBJ1-5, is DVKVTQSSRYLVKRTGEKVFLECVQDMDHENMFWYRQDPGLGLRLIYFSYDVKMKEKGDIPEGYSVSREKKERFSLILESASTNQTSMYLCASSFGGQNQPQHFGDGTRLSIL.

This clone appeared a single time. The chain employs TRBV6-1 and TRBJ1-3; D remains unclear. The germline V gene has CDR1 MNHNS and CDR2 SASEGT. The CDR3 has 14 amino acids. V was clipped by 1 base and J by 0 bases, with 4 bases between them. The CDR3 here is CASSEGYSGNTIYF. The CDR3 DNA follows: TGTGCCAGCAGTGAAGGGTACTCTGGAAACACCATATATTTT.

This clone has ten or more counts. The sample has other DNA sequences that encode this CDR3 too. The J gene is TRBJ2-1, the V gene TRBV5-1, with 7 bases fitting TRBD2. The CDR3 contains 13 residues. J lost 2 bases, V lost 4 bases, and 0 bases had no gene match. Germline CDR1 reads SGHRS; CDR2 reads YFSETQ. The CDR3 spells CASSTSAYNEQFF. CDR3 sequence (DNA): TGCGCCAGCAGCACTAGCGCCTACAATGAGCAGTTCTTC.

This clone was seen a single time. The J gene is TRBJ2-7, the V gene TRBV29-1; 8 nucleotides match TRBD1. The germline V gene encodes CDR1 SQVTM and CDR2 ANQGSEA. The CDR3 extends over 15 amino acids. V shed 5 bases, J shed 2 bases, and the junction held 11 bases outside the gene matches. The CDR3 loop reads CSVSQGPRGPYEQYF. The CDR3 bases are TGCAGCGTTTCACAGGGGCCCAGGGGGCCCTACGAGCAGTACTTC.

This chain links TRBV7-6 with TRBJ2-7, with D tentatively TRBD1 (6 bases). In germline, CDR1 is SGHVS, CDR2 FNYEAQ. The CDR3 totals 15 residues. V was pared by 5 bases and J by 0 bases, with 14 bases between. The CDR3 here is CASSPRDTYSYEQYF. CDR3 DNA: TGTGCCAGCAGCCCCCGGGACACCTACTCCTACGAGCAGTACTTC.

V is TRBV5-4 and J is TRBJ1-4, with a tentative D call TRBD1 (5 bases). This CDR3 region has 14 residues. V lost 0 bases, J lost 7 bases, and 10 bases lay in between. Germline values: CDR1 SGHNT, CDR2 YYREEE (reference sequence). The CDR3 protein is CASSLAREGEKLFF. The DNA of the CDR3 is TGTGCCAGCAGCTTGGCCAGGGAAGGTGAAAAACTGTTTTTT. Based on the CDR3 plus reference TRBV5-4 and TRBJ1-4, the full variable domain is ETGVTQSPTHLIKTRGQQVTLRCSSQSGHNTVSWYQQALGQGPQFIFQYYREEENGRGNFPPRFSGLQFPNYSSELNVNALELDDSALYLCASSLAREGEKLFFGSGTQLSVL.

J is TRBJ2-5 and V is TRBV27; TRBD1 matches 8 bases. With V trimmed by 8 bases and J by 5 bases, 13 bases remained unmatched. There are 15 residues in the CDR3. The germline V gene encodes CDR1 MNHEY and CDR2 SMNVEV (reference sequence). CDR3 residues: CASLLRRGLEETQYF. CDR3 nucleotides: TGTGCCAGCCTCTTACGCAGGGGGCTTGAGGAGACCCAGTACTTC.

V gene TRBV29-1 combines with J gene TRBJ2-7; TRBD1 or TRBD2 may be the D gene (6 bases each). V was clipped by 6 bases and J by 0 bases, with 15 bases between them. The CDR3 loop spans 14 amino acids. Germline V gene sequence: CDR1 SQVTM, CDR2 ANQGSEA. The CDR3 DNA reads as TGCAGCGTGGGTAGGGGGGTCTCCTCCTACGAGCAGTACTTC. It codes for CSVGRGVSSYEQYF.